A single sample is the source of the 5 T cell receptor beta chains below, sequenced in a study of shared clonotypes between healthy human individuals. Some clones are missing from TCRdb's copy, which holds only in-frame ones; the method was immunoSEQ multiplex PCR. The data contain roughly 170,000 clones, 65% to 70% of them singletons. The sample taken for sequencing was memory CD4+ T cells sorted from blood. Subset denoted: CD45RA-negative fraction. The receptor set was obtained from a man aged 25 to 40 in good health.

The rearrangement uses TRBV7-8 and TRBJ2-6; D gene uncertain. Trimming took 0 bases from V and 4 from J, leaving 16 bases between them. The CDR3 sequence is 18 residues long. Germline values: CDR1 SGHVS, CDR2 FQNEAQ. Written as DNA, the CDR3 is TGTGCCAGCAGCTTAGCACGACTCTTACCGGTAGGGGCCAACGTCCTGACTTTC. Translating it yields CASSLARLLPVGANVLTF.

The gene calls are TRBV6-5 and TRBJ2-2, with TRBD2 as a possible D gene (6 bases). V lost 0 bases and J lost 6, with 8 bases in between. This CDR3 comprises 14 residues. The germline V gene encodes CDR1 MNHEY and CDR2 SVGAGI. In nucleotides, the CDR3 is TGTGCCAGCAGTTACTCATGGGGGGCCGGGGAGCTGTTTTTT. It codes for CASSYSWGAGELFF.

This clone occurred many times. The V gene is TRBV18, the J gene TRBJ1-2, with 7 bases that match TRBD1. J gave up 3 bases and V 3 bases, and 10 bases lay outside the gene matches. The CDR3 totals 16 residues. Germline assignment: CDR1 KGHSH and CDR2 LQKENI. In nucleotides, the CDR3 is TGTGCCAGCTCACCTATACCAGGGACAGAAGACTATGGCTACACCTTC. Protein product: CASSPIPGTEDYGYTF.

The chain couples TRBV5-1 to TRBJ1-4; D perhaps matches TRBD1 (6 bases). The CDR3 extends over 15 amino acids. Germline loops: CDR1 SGHRS, CDR2 YFSETQ. V was shortened by 0 bases and J by 4 bases, with 10 bases between the two germline ends. Written as DNA, the CDR3 is TGCGCCAGCAGCTTGGGTACAGGGAGTAATGAAAAACTGTTTTTT. Its translation: CASSLGTGSNEKLFF.

This clone was seen once. The gene calls are TRBV5-1 and TRBJ2-7; TRBD2 matches at 12 bases. Germline V gene data show CDR1 as SGHRS and CDR2 as YFSETQ. Trimming took 0 bases from V and 0 from J; bases not matched to a gene: 7. The CDR3 loop spans 18 amino acids. The CDR3 DNA reads TGCGCCAGCAGCTTGGGGTCTAGCGGGAGGGGTAGCTCCTACGAGCAGTACTTC. Translation: CASSLGSSGRGSSYEQYF.